This T cell receptor (beta chain) was obtained from a study of CD8 T cells in Susac syndrome. An input of 0.5 to 1 ug of RNA was subjected to reverse transcription using random hexamers. Amplification of TCR beta CDR3 across 54 Vbeta and 13 Jbeta was performed with immunoSEQ multiplex PCR. MiXCR was run by TCRdb on the immunoSEQ multiplex PCR reads, yielding one entry per CDR3 protein. The table shows under 200,000 distinct CDR3 sequences, with over 85% occurring only once. After removal of 5 bases from V and 2 bases from J, the junction contained 7 bases not matched to a gene. Germline V gene sequence: CDR1 SGHTA, CDR2 FQGNSA. This CDR3 region has 17 residues.

Sample: CD4+ T cells from PBMCs. This TCR was recovered from a human donor in good health. This chain uses TRBV7-2 with TRBJ2-6, with 9 bases that match TRBD1. For the CDR3, the DNA is TGTGCCAGCAGCCGTCGACAGGGGGTGCCTGGGGCCAACGTCCTGACTTTC. Amino acids: CASSRRQGVPGANVLTF.